The 5 T cell receptor beta chains in this list originate from one sample, sequenced in a study of blood T cells in healthy people across ages. A second PCR of roughly 7 to 11 cycles used a sample-barcoded 5' primer and a J-beta primer mix. From the 5' RACE reads, TCRdb called clonotypes with MiXCR, one entry per CDR3 protein. The sample carries roughly 1,800,000 distinct CDR3 sequences, around half recorded once. The material sequenced was blood. All receptors derive from a woman aged 40 to 50 in good health.

This chain links TRBV28 with TRBJ2-3; the D gene is possibly TRBD2 (6 bases). The CDR3 loop spans 14 amino acids. Germline values: CDR1 MDHEN, CDR2 SYDVKM. Trimming stripped 2 bases from V and 2 bases from J, with 8 bases between. The CDR3 bases are TGTGCCAGCAGTTTACCTAGCGACACAGATACGCAGTATTTT. Its translation is CASSLPSDTDTQYF.

This clonotype was observed a few times. CDR3 sequence reads: CASSNLTGLETQYF. The CDR3 region has the DNA TGTGCCAGCAGCAACCTAACAGGGTTAGAGACCCAGTACTTC. This chain uses TRBV11-1 with TRBJ2-5, with a tentative D call TRBD1 (6 bases). The V end lost 5 bases, the J end lost 4 bases, and 14 bases lay between the germline ends. This CDR3 has 14 amino acids. Per the germline V gene, CDR1 is SGHAT and CDR2 is FQDESV (reference sequence).

This clonotype has more than one count but fewer than ten. This sequence joins TRBV12-3 or TRBV12-4 and TRBJ2-6; D assignment may be TRBD1 or TRBD2 (5 bases each). The CDR3 is 15 residues long. V was cut by 2 bases and J by 2 bases, with 7 bases left in between. CDR3 bases: TGTGCCAGCAGTTTAATGGGGGCTGGGGCCAACGTCCTGACTTTC. This encodes CASSLMGAGANVLTF.

The rearrangement joins TRBV5-1 to TRBJ2-4; TRBD2 matches 7 bases. V lost 1 base to trimming and J lost 0 bases; unmatched junction nucleotides: 7. The CDR3 totals 17 residues. Germline CDR1 is SGHRS and CDR2 is YFSETQ. The CDR3 DNA sequence: TGCGCCAGCAGCTTGATTCCAGGGAGGGTAGCCAAAAACATTCAGTACTTC. Protein product: CASSLIPGRVAKNIQYF.

This clonotype was seen many times. V is TRBV28 and J is TRBJ2-7; the D is unclear. Deletions cut 3 bases from V and 6 bases from J, with 9 bases between. CDR3 length: 12 residues. In germline, CDR1 is MDHEN, CDR2 SYDVKM. The chain's CDR3 is CASSFSVCEQYF. DNA for the CDR3: TGTGCCAGCAGTTTTTCGGTGTGCGAGCAGTACTTC.